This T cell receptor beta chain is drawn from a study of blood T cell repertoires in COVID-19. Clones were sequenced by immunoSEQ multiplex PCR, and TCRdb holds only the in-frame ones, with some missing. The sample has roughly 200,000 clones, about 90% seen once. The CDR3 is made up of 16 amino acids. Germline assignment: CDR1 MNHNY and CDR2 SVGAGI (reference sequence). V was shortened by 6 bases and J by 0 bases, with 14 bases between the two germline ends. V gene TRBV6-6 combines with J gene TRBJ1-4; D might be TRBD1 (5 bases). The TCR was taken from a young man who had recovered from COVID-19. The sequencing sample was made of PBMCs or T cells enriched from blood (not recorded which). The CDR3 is CASSHSKGPTNEKLFF. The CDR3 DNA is TGTGCCAGCAGCCATAGTAAGGGGCCAACTAATGAAAAACTGTTTTTT.